The 9 T cell receptor beta chains listed next were all sequenced from one sample in a study of cytomegalovirus exposure and HLA in healthy donors. Primers: 60 Vbeta forward and 13 Jbeta reverse. Sequencing used immunoSEQ multiplex PCR; TCRdb keeps in-frame clones, though not all of them. This sample has about 130,000 clones; about 68% occur once, and the top ten carry around 4%. Sequenced input: PBMCs. The origin of the receptors is a man aged 35 to 55 in good health and CMV-seropositive.

This clone turned up a few times. The chain combines TRBV5-1 with TRBJ1-1, with D unresolved. V shed 2 bases and J shed 3 bases, with 8 bases lying between them. Germline CDR1 SGHRS, CDR2 YFSETQ. This CDR3 has 13 residues. CDR3 amino acids: CASSLESDTEAFF. Here the CDR3 DNA reads TGCGCCAGCAGCTTAGAGTCCGACACTGAAGCTTTCTTT.

The chain is built from TRBV5-1 and TRBJ2-7, with D perhaps TRBD1 (5 bases). This CDR3 spans 15 amino acids. Germline V gene data show CDR1 as SGHRS and CDR2 as YFSETQ. The germline V and J ends were trimmed by 3 bases and 6 bases, with 19 bases remaining between them. CDR3 protein: CASSSGRGGSGEQYF. CDR3 sequence (DNA): TGCGCCAGCAGCTCCGGAAGGGGCGGCTCCGGCGAGCAGTACTTC.

The chain uses TRBV11-3 and TRBJ1-1; no clear D. Germline V lookup: CDR1 SGHNT, CDR2 YENEEA. V was clipped by 1 base and J by 3 bases, with 12 bases between them. This CDR3 has 15 residues. The chain's CDR3 is CASSLGGRSDTEAFF. In DNA, the CDR3 is TGTGCCAGCAGCTTAGGTGGGAGGTCAGACACTGAAGCTTTCTTT.

This clone has more than one count but fewer than ten. The V gene is TRBV6-5, the J gene TRBJ2-1, with no clear D. Germline loops: CDR1 MNHEY, CDR2 SVGAGI. V was clipped by 2 bases and J by 13 bases, with 9 bases between them. This CDR3 has 11 residues. The CDR3 DNA is TGTGCCAGCAGTTACGGGCGCACCCAGTTCTTC. Its protein is CASSYGRTQFF.

For the CDR3, the DNA is TGTGCCAGCAGTGAGGGGGGAGGGGGGCCTGAAGCTTTCTTT. This encodes CASSEGGGGPEAFF. The gene calls are TRBV2 and TRBJ1-1; D is possibly TRBD1 (6 bases). The CDR3 totals 14 residues. Trimming cost V 3 bases and J 6 bases, with 14 bases left between them. CDR1 and CDR2 from the germline V gene are SNHLY and FYNNEI.

This clone was detected once. The chain couples TRBV25-1 to TRBJ2-3; D might be TRBD1 (5 bases). Germline CDR1 and CDR2: MGHDK and SYGVNS. The CDR3 is 16 residues long. V dropped 6 bases and J dropped 1 base, with 17 bases sitting between them. The CDR3 bases are TGTGCCAGCAGCCCCGACAGAATGCATGGCACAGATACGCAGTATTTT. Its protein is CASSPDRMHGTDTQYF.

The V gene is TRBV10-3, the J gene TRBJ2-7, with TRBD1 identical over 7 bases. The CDR3 spans 15 residues. From germline, CDR1 is ENHRY and CDR2 SYGVKD. The V segment lost 6 bases and the J segment 0 bases; nucleotides outside the gene matches: 8. The DNA for the CDR3 is TGTGCCATCAGGATCCGGGACAGTATCTCCTACGAGCAGTACTTC. Translating it yields CAIRIRDSISYEQYF.

The rearrangement joins TRBV28 to TRBJ1-2; D is unresolved. The ends were cut back, 6 bases at V and 1 base at J, with 12 bases in the middle. The CDR3 runs 14 residues. Germline values: CDR1 MDHEN, CDR2 SYDVKM. CDR3 loop: CASSPGVINYGYTF. In DNA form, the CDR3 reads TGTGCCAGCAGCCCCGGGGTAATTAACTATGGCTACACCTTC.

This chain uses TRBV6-1 with TRBJ1-2; tentative D call: TRBD1 (5 bases). The CDR3 spans 14 residues. Trimming took 8 bases from V and 5 from J, leaving 18 bases between them. Per the germline V gene, CDR1 is MNHNS and CDR2 is SASEGT. In DNA, the CDR3 is TGTGCCAGCGATGAATCGGCAGGGCTATATGGCTACACCTTC. It specifies CASDESAGLYGYTF.